This entry lists 2 T cell receptor beta chains sequenced from one sample in a study of shared clonotypes between healthy human individuals. Measured with immunoSEQ multiplex PCR; TCRdb has only the in-frame clones, and not every one. This sample carries just over 2,000,000 clones, roughly 95% of them seen once, and the ten largest clones take more than 0.1%. The sample comprised naive CD4+ T cells sorted from blood. Documented subset: CD45RA+ positively selected. These receptor sequences come from a man younger than 35 in good health.

This rearrangement joins TRBV11-2 to TRBJ2-7; 9 bases agree with TRBD2. This CDR3 has 15 amino acids. Germline CDR1 and CDR2: SGHAT and FQNNGV. The V segment lost 0 bases and the J segment 8 bases; nucleotides outside the gene matches: 8. The CDR3 region is CASSLEGLAGGQQYF. CDR3 DNA: TGTGCCAGCAGCTTAGAGGGACTAGCTGGCGGGCAGCAGTACTTC.

Comment on this clone: Other DNA sequences within the sample encode an identical CDR3. V and J are TRBV6-5 and TRBJ2-2; D perhaps matches TRBD2 (7 bases). The CDR3 consists of 14 residues. Germline CDR1 and CDR2: MNHEY and SVGAGI. Trimming shortened V by 5 bases and J by 4 bases, and 11 bases separated the two germline ends. DNA of the CDR3: TGTGCCAGCAGTCGGGGGGCGGGCACCGGGGAGCTGTTTTTT. This gives the protein CASSRGAGTGELFF.